A selection of T cell receptor beta chains follows, all from one sample in a study of cytomegalovirus exposure and HLA in healthy donors. TCRdb's table, derived via immunoSEQ multiplex PCR, lists solely in-frame clones and lacks some. This table has over 150,000 clones, about four fifths appearing once. Material for sequencing was PBMCs. These receptors all come from a girl between 5 and 17 years old in good health and CMV-seropositive. The CDR3 runs from the conserved cysteine through the conserved F or W. Each record gives: D gene, clone size, J gene, V gene, CDR3 DNA, CDR3 protein. The D gene is left open where the match is weak. Clone size appears in some rows only: once, few, many, or a class for an expanded clone.

D: .
size: .
J: TRBJ2-7
V: TRBV6-1
DNA: TGTGCCAGCAGTGAATGGGACAACTACGAGCAGTACTTC
CDR3: CASSEWDNYEQYF

D: TRBD2
size: .
J: TRBJ2-3
V: TRBV4-1
DNA: TGCGCCAGCAGCCCCCGGACTAGCGGGGGGAGGGATACGCAGTATTTT
CDR3: CASSPRTSGGRDTQYF

D: TRBD1
size: .
J: TRBJ1-1
V: TRBV9
DNA: TGTGCCAGCAGCCCTCCGGGACAGGGGATTAACACTGAAGCTTTCTTT
CDR3: CASSPPGQGINTEAFF

D: .
size: .
J: TRBJ1-1
V: TRBV11-2
DNA: TGTGCCAGCAGTTTGGCAGGGAAAGGGTCGGGCACTGAAGCTTTCTTT
CDR3: CASSLAGKGSGTEAFF

D: .
size: .
J: TRBJ1-6
V: TRBV18
DNA: TGTGCCAGCTCACCTGTGCCGGGCTCCTATAATTCACCCCTCCACTTT
CDR3: CASSPVPGSYNSPLHF

D: .
size: .
J: TRBJ1-1
V: TRBV30
DNA: TGTGCCTGGACCCAGGGGATTGAAGCTTTCTTT
CDR3: CAWTQGIEAFF

D: TRBD2
size: .
J: TRBJ2-1
V: TRBV11-3
DNA: TGTGCCAGCAGCCCCCAGCGGGGGTCTTACAATGAGCAGTTCTTC
CDR3: CASSPQRGSYNEQFF

D: .
size: .
J: TRBJ1-2
V: TRBV19
DNA: TGTGCCAGTAGTACAGATCCTGCTAACTATGGCTACACCTTC
CDR3: CASSTDPANYGYTF

D: TRBD1
size: .
J: TRBJ1-1
V: TRBV19
DNA: TGTGCCAGCGGGGTAGGGGGCGGAGGTACTGAAGCTTTCTTT
CDR3: CASGVGGGGTEAFF

D: .
size: .
J: TRBJ1-6
V: TRBV19
DNA: TGTGCCAGTAAATACTCGTCCTATAATTCACCCCTCCACTTT
CDR3: CASKYSSYNSPLHF

D: TRBD2
size: .
J: TRBJ2-3
V: TRBV9
DNA: TGTGCCACCTCACCCAGGGGGCTAGCGGGGGTAGATACGCAGTATTTT
CDR3: CATSPRGLAGVDTQYF

D: .
size: few
J: TRBJ1-6
V: TRBV2
DNA: TGTGCCAGCAGAGCCGACCGGGGGGAGGCTTCACCCCTCCACTTT
CDR3: CASRADRGEASPLHF

D: .
size: once
J: TRBJ2-7
V: TRBV19
DNA: TGTGCCAGTAGTATATCGACTAGGGGCGAGCAGTACTTC
CDR3: CASSISTRGEQYF

D: .
size: .
J: TRBJ2-3
V: TRBV10-1
DNA: TGCGCCAGCAGTGAACCCCCAGCAGATACGCAGTATTTT
CDR3: CASSEPPADTQYF

D: TRBD1
size: .
J: TRBJ2-7
V: TRBV7-8
DNA: TGTGCCAGCAGCCCGACGACAGGGGGTTACGAGCAGTACTTC
CDR3: CASSPTTGGYEQYF

D: .
size: .
J: TRBJ1-5
V: TRBV6-1
DNA: TGTGCCAGCAGTGTTGGCGACATCTATAGCAATCAGCCCCAGCATTTT
CDR3: CASSVGDIYSNQPQHF

D: TRBD1
size: .
J: TRBJ1-2
V: TRBV9
DNA: TGTGCCAGCAGTAAGGGACAGGCAGGAAACTATGGCTACACCTTC
CDR3: CASSKGQAGNYGYTF

D: .
size: few
J: TRBJ2-3
V: TRBV19
DNA: TGTGCCAGTACCCCGATGATCTCGGCAGGGTTCACAGATACGCAGTATTTT
CDR3: CASTPMISAGFTDTQYF

D: TRBD2
size: .
J: TRBJ2-7
V: TRBV7-2
DNA: TGTGCCAGCAGCTTAGCTCTCGGGGGACTAAGCGAGCAGTACTTC
CDR3: CASSLALGGLSEQYF

D: TRBD1
size: .
J: TRBJ1-2
V: TRBV9
DNA: TGTGCCAGCAGCCCACAGGGGGCAGGCTATGGCTACACCTTC
CDR3: CASSPQGAGYGYTF

D: TRBD2
size: .
J: TRBJ2-1
V: TRBV7-9
DNA: TGTTCCAGCAGCTTAGAGGCACCCGGGGGGAATGAGCAGTTCTTC
CDR3: CSSSLEAPGGNEQFF

D: TRBD1
size: .
J: TRBJ1-2
V: TRBV7-9
DNA: TGTGCCAGCAGCCTACCGAACAAACAGGGGGCCTATGGCTACACCTTC
CDR3: CASSLPNKQGAYGYTF

D: TRBD1
size: .
J: TRBJ1-2
V: TRBV27
DNA: TGTGCCAGCAGTGTGGACAGGGGAGTTAACTATGGCTACACCTTC
CDR3: CASSVDRGVNYGYTF

D: TRBD2
size: .
J: TRBJ2-7
V: TRBV27
DNA: TGTGCCAGCAGTCAGTCGCGGGGGGCGGGAGACGAGCAGTACTTC
CDR3: CASSQSRGAGDEQYF

D: .
size: .
J: TRBJ1-1
V: TRBV19
DNA: TGTGCCAGTAGTATTGGGGGGGCGCGGACTGAAGCTTTCTTT
CDR3: CASSIGGARTEAFF

D: .
size: .
J: TRBJ2-3
V: TRBV7-2
DNA: TGTGCCAGCAGCCCCGGGAGCTCTAGCACAGATACGCAGTATTTT
CDR3: CASSPGSSSTDTQYF

D: .
size: .
J: TRBJ1-1
V: TRBV2
DNA: TGTGCCAGCAATAGAAAGAGCACTGAAGCTTTCTTT
CDR3: CASNRKSTEAFF

D: .
size: .
J: TRBJ1-6
V: TRBV6-5
DNA: TGTGCCAGCAGTTCCCCTACAGGGAATTCACCCCTCCACTTT
CDR3: CASSSPTGNSPLHF

D: .
size: .
J: TRBJ2-3
V: TRBV30
DNA: TGTGCCTGGGGGAGGTCTGGTGGGCAGTATTTT
CDR3: CAWGRSGGQYF

D: TRBD1
size: .
J: TRBJ2-7
V: TRBV2
DNA: TGTGCCAGCTCCGGGACAGGGGTCTCCTACGAGCAGTACTTC
CDR3: CASSGTGVSYEQYF

D: .
size: .
J: TRBJ1-5
V: TRBV2
DNA: TGTGCCAGCAGTGAATGGACAGTCAATCAGCCCCAGCATTTT
CDR3: CASSEWTVNQPQHF

D: .
size: once
J: TRBJ1-1
V: TRBV5-5
DNA: TGTGCCAGCAGCCTAAACAGTTTGAACACTGAAGCTTTCTTT
CDR3: CASSLNSLNTEAFF

D: .
size: .
J: TRBJ1-5
V: TRBV28
DNA: TGTGCCAGCAGTTCCGCCGGGGGGATTTTTCAGCCCCAGCATTTT
CDR3: CASSSAGGIFQPQHF

D: TRBD1
size: .
J: TRBJ1-5
V: TRBV6-1
DNA: TGTGCCAGCAGTCCGGACAGGGGCTATCAGCCCCAGCATTTT
CDR3: CASSPDRGYQPQHF

D: TRBD1
size: .
J: TRBJ2-3
V: TRBV27
DNA: TGTGCCAGCAGTTTGTTGGACAGGGGGCGAGATACGCAGTATTTT
CDR3: CASSLLDRGRDTQYF

D: .
size: .
J: TRBJ1-2
V: TRBV7-9
DNA: TGTGCCAGCAGCCAGCCAGGGGACGGTGGCTACACCTTC
CDR3: CASSQPGDGGYTF

D: .
size: .
J: TRBJ1-6
V: TRBV9
DNA: TGTGCCAGCAGCGTAGATGAGGTACCTAGTTCCGAAGCGGTTAATTCACCCCTCCACTTT
CDR3: CASSVDEVPSSEAVNSPLHF

D: TRBD1
size: .
J: TRBJ1-2
V: TRBV5-5
DNA: TGTGCCAGCAGCTTGGGAGGGACAGAGTATGGCTACACCTTC
CDR3: CASSLGGTEYGYTF

D: .
size: .
J: TRBJ1-6
V: TRBV5-1
DNA: TGCGCCAGCAGCTTGGCGGCGGTCTATAATTCACCCCTCCACTTT
CDR3: CASSLAAVYNSPLHF

D: TRBD1
size: .
J: TRBJ2-7
V: TRBV19
DNA: TGTGCCAGACCGGGACAGGGGTGGCCCTACGAGCAGTACTTC
CDR3: CARPGQGWPYEQYF

D: .
size: .
J: TRBJ1-1
V: TRBV19
DNA: TGTGCCAGTAGTATAGACTCTGGACAGAGCCTTAATGAAGCTTTCTTT
CDR3: CASSIDSGQSLNEAFF

D: .
size: once
J: TRBJ2-7
V: TRBV11-1
DNA: TGTGCCAGCAGCTGGAGTAGCGGCTCCTACGAGCAGTACTTC
CDR3: CASSWSSGSYEQYF

D: .
size: .
J: TRBJ1-4
V: TRBV19
DNA: TGTGCCAGCAGCCCCAAGATGACAGCCGCCAATGAAAAACTGTTTTTT
CDR3: CASSPKMTAANEKLFF

D: TRBD1
size: medium-sized
J: TRBJ2-2
V: TRBV6-4
DNA: TGTGCCAGCAGTGACGGGACAGCAACTTTCACCGGGGAGCTGTTTTTT
CDR3: CASSDGTATFTGELFF

D: .
size: .
J: TRBJ2-1
V: TRBV27
DNA: TGTGCCAGCAGTTCCTCCCGGGACACCTACAATGAGCAGTTCTTC
CDR3: CASSSSRDTYNEQFF

D: TRBD1
size: .
J: TRBJ1-1
V: TRBV5-1
DNA: TGCGCCAGCAGCGTAACAGGGGCGACCGGCACTGAAGCTTTCTTT
CDR3: CASSVTGATGTEAFF

D: TRBD1
size: once
J: TRBJ2-1
V: TRBV6-5
DNA: TGTGCCAGCGGGGACAGGGAGGGGGATGAGCAGTTCTTC
CDR3: CASGDREGDEQFF

D: TRBD2
size: .
J: TRBJ2-1
V: TRBV6-6
DNA: TGTGCCAGCAGTTACGGGGTAGCGGGGGTTGGGAATGAGCAGTTCTTC
CDR3: CASSYGVAGVGNEQFF

D: .
size: .
J: TRBJ1-1
V: TRBV13
DNA: TGTGCCAGCAGCTTATACGGACAGATGAACACTGAAGCTTTCTTT
CDR3: CASSLYGQMNTEAFF

D: .
size: .
J: TRBJ1-1
V: TRBV5-6
DNA: TGTGCCAGCAGCTTGGTCACCGACTACCTGAACACTGAAGCTTTCTTT
CDR3: CASSLVTDYLNTEAFF

D: .
size: .
J: TRBJ1-2
V: TRBV14
DNA: TGTGCCAGCAGCCAAGCTGCAGGGTTGATTAACTATGGCTACACCTTC
CDR3: CASSQAAGLINYGYTF

D: .
size: .
J: TRBJ1-4
V: TRBV21-1
DNA: TGTGCCAGCAGCATTGGTGGCGACGATCGACTGGCAACTAATGAAAAACTGTTTTTT
CDR3: CASSIGGDDRLATNEKLFF

D: .
size: .
J: TRBJ2-3
V: TRBV11-3
DNA: TGTGCCAGCAGCCCTAGTATGGCTGGTGGCACAGATACGCAGTATTTT
CDR3: CASSPSMAGGTDTQYF

D: .
size: once
J: TRBJ1-1
V: TRBV10-3
DNA: TGTGCCATCAAAGGATCCGACTCCGACTTGAACACTGAAGCTTTCTTT
CDR3: CAIKGSDSDLNTEAFF

D: .
size: .
J: TRBJ2-7
V: TRBV11-2
DNA: TGTGCCAGCAGCTTAGGGCAGGGTAGGGGGCAGTACTTC
CDR3: CASSLGQGRGQYF

D: TRBD1
size: few
J: TRBJ2-5
V: TRBV9
DNA: TGTGCCAGCAGCGTAGAGGACAGGGGTCGGGAGACCCAGTACTTC
CDR3: CASSVEDRGRETQYF

D: .
size: .
J: TRBJ1-1
V: TRBV5-4
DNA: TGTGCCAGCAGCTTTGACAGCAACACTGAAGCTTTCTTT
CDR3: CASSFDSNTEAFF

D: TRBD2
size: .
J: TRBJ2-3
V: TRBV5-6
DNA: TGTGCCAGCAGCGTAGCGGGGGGGCAGACAGATACGCAGTATTTT
CDR3: CASSVAGGQTDTQYF

D: .
size: .
J: TRBJ1-1
V: TRBV4-2
DNA: TGTGCCAGCAGCCATGTACCGCAGGGTATCACTGAAGCTTTCTTT
CDR3: CASSHVPQGITEAFF